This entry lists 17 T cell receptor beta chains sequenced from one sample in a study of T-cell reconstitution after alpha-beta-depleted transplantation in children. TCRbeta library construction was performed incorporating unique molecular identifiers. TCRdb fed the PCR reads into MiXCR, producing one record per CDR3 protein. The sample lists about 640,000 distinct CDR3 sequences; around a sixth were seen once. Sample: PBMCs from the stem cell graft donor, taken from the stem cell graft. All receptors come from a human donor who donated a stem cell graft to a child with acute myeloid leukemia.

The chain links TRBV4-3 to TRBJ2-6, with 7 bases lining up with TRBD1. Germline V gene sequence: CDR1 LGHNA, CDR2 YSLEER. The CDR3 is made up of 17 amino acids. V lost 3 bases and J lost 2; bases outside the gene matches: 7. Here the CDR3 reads CASSQTGKTTGANVLTF. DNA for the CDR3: TGCGCCAGCAGCCAGACAGGGAAAACTACTGGGGCCAACGTCCTGACTTTC.

The CDR3: CTSSPEETQYF. The CDR3 nucleotides are TGTACCAGCAGCCCCGAAGAGACCCAGTACTTC. The rearrangement joins TRBV7-2 to TRBJ2-5, with D hard to call. The length of the CDR3 is 11 residues. Trimming removed 5 bases from V and 3 bases from J, with 4 bases in between. Looked up from germline, CDR1 is SGHTA and CDR2 is FQGNSA. The full variable domain, completed using reference TRBV7-2 and TRBJ2-5, is GAGVSQSPSNKVTEKGKDVELRCDPISGHTALYWYRQSLGQGLEFLIYFQGNSAPDKSGLPSDRFSAERTGGSVSTLTIQRTQQEDSAVYLCTSSPEETQYFGPGTRLLVL.

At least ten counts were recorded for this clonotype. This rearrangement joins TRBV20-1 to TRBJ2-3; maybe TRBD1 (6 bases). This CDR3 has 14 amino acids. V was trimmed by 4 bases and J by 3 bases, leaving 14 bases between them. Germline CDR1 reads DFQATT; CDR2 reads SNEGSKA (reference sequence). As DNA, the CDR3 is TGCAGTGCTAATCAGGGGATTGGGACAGATACGCAGTATTTT. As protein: CSANQGIGTDTQYF.

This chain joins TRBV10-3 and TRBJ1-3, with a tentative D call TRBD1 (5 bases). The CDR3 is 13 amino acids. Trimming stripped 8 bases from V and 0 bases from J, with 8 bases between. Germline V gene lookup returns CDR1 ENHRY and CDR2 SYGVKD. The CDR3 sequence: CAIARGSGNTIYF. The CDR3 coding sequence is TGTGCCATCGCAAGGGGCTCTGGAAACACCATATATTTT.

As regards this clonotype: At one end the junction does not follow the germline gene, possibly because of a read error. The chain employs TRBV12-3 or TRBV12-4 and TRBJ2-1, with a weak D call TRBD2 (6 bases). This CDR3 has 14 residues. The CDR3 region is CASSLAGGSNDQFF. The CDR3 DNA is TGTGCCAGCAGTTTAGCGGGGGGTAGCAATGACCAGTTCTTC.

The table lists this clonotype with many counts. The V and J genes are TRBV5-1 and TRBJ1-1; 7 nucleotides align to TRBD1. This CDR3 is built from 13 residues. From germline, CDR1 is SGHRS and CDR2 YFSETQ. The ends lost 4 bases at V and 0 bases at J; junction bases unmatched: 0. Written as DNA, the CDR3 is TGCGCCAGCAGCGGGACAGTGAACACTGAAGCTTTCTTT. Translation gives CASSGTVNTEAFF.

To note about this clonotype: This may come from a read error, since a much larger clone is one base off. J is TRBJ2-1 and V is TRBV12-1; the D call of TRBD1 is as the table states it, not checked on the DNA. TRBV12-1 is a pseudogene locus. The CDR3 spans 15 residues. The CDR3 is CANSKAQGPHNEQFF. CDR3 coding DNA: TGTGCCAACAGCAAAGCGCAGGGACCACACAATGAGCAGTTCTTC.

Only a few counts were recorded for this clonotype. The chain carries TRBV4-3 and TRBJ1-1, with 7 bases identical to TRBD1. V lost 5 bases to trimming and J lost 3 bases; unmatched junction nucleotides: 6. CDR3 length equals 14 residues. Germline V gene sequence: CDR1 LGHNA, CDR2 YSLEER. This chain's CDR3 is CASSARQGDTEAFF. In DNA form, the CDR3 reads TGCGCCAGCAGCGCTAGACAGGGAGACACTGAAGCTTTCTTT.

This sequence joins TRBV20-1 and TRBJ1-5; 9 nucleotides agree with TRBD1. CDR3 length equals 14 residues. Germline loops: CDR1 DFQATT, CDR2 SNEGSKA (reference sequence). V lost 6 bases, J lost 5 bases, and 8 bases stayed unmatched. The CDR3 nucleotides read TGCAGTGCGGGACAGGGTGCGAGGGATCAGCCCCAGCATTTT. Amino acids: CSAGQGARDQPQHF.

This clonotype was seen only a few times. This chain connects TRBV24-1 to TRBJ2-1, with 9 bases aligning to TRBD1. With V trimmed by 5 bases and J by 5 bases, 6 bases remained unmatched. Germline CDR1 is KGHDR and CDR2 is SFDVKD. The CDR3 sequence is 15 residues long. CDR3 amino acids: CATSGPGQGHNEQFF. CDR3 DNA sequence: TGTGCCACCAGTGGCCCGGGACAGGGACACAATGAGCAGTTCTTC.

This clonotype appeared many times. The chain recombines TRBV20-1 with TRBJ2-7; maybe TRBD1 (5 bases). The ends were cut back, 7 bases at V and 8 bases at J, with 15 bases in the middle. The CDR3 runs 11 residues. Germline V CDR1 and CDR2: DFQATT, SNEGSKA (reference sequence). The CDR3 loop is CSVSKGPQQYF. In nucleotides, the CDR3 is TGCAGTGTTAGTAAGGGGCCTCAGCAGTACTTC.

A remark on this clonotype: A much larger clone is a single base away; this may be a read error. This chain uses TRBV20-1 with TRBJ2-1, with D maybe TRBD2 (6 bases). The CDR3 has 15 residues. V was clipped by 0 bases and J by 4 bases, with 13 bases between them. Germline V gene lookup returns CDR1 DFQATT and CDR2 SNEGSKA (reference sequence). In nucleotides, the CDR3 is TGCAGTGCTAGAGATGGGAGGATAGAGTACAATGAGCAGTTCTTC. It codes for CSARDGRIEYNEQFF.

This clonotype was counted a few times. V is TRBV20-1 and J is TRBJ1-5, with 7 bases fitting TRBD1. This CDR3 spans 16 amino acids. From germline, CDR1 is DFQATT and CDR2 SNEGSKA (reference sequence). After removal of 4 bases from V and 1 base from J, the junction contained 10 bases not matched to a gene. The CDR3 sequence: CSANILGGASNQPQHF. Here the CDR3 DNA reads TGCAGTGCTAACATCTTAGGGGGCGCGAGCAATCAGCCCCAGCATTTT.

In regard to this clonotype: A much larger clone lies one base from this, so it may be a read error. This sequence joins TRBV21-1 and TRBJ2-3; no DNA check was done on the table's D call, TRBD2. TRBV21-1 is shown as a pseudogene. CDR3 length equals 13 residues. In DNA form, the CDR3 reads TGTGCCAGCAGCCGGCGGGCCACAGATACGCAGTATTTT. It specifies CASSRRATDTQYF.

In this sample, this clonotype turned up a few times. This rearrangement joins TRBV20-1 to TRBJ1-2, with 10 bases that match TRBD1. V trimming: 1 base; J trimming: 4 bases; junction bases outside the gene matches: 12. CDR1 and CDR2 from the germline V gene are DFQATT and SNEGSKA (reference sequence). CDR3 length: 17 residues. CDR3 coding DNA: TGCAGTGCTAGAGTCCCGGGACAGGGGCCCCTCGGCTATGGCTACACCTTC. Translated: CSARVPGQGPLGYGYTF.

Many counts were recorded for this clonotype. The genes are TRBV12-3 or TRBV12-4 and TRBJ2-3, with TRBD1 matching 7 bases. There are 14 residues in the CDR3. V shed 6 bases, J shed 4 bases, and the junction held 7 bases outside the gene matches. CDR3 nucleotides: TGTGCCAGCAGAACAGGGGCAGGTCCAGATACGCAGTATTTT. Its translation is CASRTGAGPDTQYF.

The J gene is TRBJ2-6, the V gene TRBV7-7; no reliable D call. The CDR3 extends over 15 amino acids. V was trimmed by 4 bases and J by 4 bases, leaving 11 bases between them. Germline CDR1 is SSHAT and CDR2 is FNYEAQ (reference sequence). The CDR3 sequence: CASSSTRGGANVLTF. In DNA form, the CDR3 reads TGTGCCAGCAGCTCCACTCGTGGGGGGGCCAACGTCCTGACTTTC.